A selection of T cell receptor beta chains follows, all from one sample in a study of spatial heterogeneity in lung cancer. TCRdb analysed the 5' RACE reads with MiXCR anew, one entry per CDR3 protein. The data show 2,500 to 3,500 distinct CDR3 sequences, roughly 5% seen once. The input for sequencing was normal lung tissue next to the tumor, taken at surgery. Receptors originate from a male donor with early-stage non-small cell lung cancer. Each CDR3 is given with its conserved first and last residue. D genes are given only for firm matches. Clone sizes are given selectively: once, few, many, or a class where the clone is expanded.

CDR3aa	CDR3nt	v_gene	j_gene	abundance	d_gene
CASSLALAAYNEQFF	TGTGCCAGCAGCTTAGCGCTCGCGGCCTACAATGAGCAGTTCTTC	TRBV7-2	TRBJ2-1	few	-
CASSLQDILFDTEAFF	TGTGCCAGCAGCTTGCAGGACATCCTCTTCGACACTGAAGCTTTCTTT	TRBV7-6	TRBJ1-1	medium-sized	-
CASSHGTEAFF	TGTGCCAGCAGCCACGGGACTGAAGCTTTCTTT	TRBV6-2/TRBV6-3	TRBJ1-1	medium-sized	-
CSAGPLDSYEQYF	TGCAGTGCTGGCCCATTGGACTCCTACGAGCAGTACTTC	TRBV20-1	TRBJ2-7	medium-sized	-
CASSEGTSVDNEQFF	TGCGCCAGCAGTGAAGGGACTAGCGTAGACAATGAGCAGTTCTTC	TRBV5-1	TRBJ2-1	medium-sized	TRBD2
CASSLEPGGNEKLFF	TGTGCCAGCAGCCTGGAGCCGGGGGGGAATGAAAAACTGTTTTTT	TRBV7-2	TRBJ1-4	medium-sized	-
CASSLRAGGYTF	TGTGCCAGCAGCTTAAGGGCCGGTGGCTACACCTTC	TRBV7-9	TRBJ1-2	medium-sized	-
CASAEAGGTDTQYF	TGCGCCAGCGCAGAGGCGGGGGGCACAGATACGCAGTATTTT	TRBV4-3	TRBJ2-3	medium-sized	TRBD2
CASSLLRVPSNQPQHF	TGCGCCAGCAGCCTCCTGAGGGTTCCTAGCAATCAGCCCCAGCATTTT	TRBV23-1	TRBJ1-5	medium-sized	-
CSVRGGVGTPEAFF	TGCAGTGTTAGAGGAGGTGTCGGGACCCCCGAAGCTTTCTTT	TRBV20-1	TRBJ1-1	many	-
CASSLSGDMQYF	TGCGCCAGCAGCTTGAGTGGGGACATGCAGTATTTT	TRBV5-1	TRBJ2-3	few	-
CSVVGGAVTEAFF	TGCAGCGTTGTCGGGGGCGCGGTCACTGAAGCTTTCTTT	TRBV29-1	TRBJ1-1	-	-
CASSFLSGASTDTQYF	TGTGCCAGCAGTTTCCTTAGCGGGGCTAGCACAGATACGCAGTATTTT	TRBV6-1	TRBJ2-3	few	TRBD2
CASSRSGLTQETQYF	TGTGCCAGCAGCAGGTCGGGGCTTACTCAAGAGACCCAGTACTTC	TRBV12-3/TRBV12-4	TRBJ2-5	-	-
CASSVAGTNPLEQFF	TGTGCCAGCAGCGTAGCTGGGACCAATCCCCTAGAGCAGTTCTTC	TRBV9	TRBJ2-1	medium-sized	-
CASSLAKGRTYNEQFF	TGCGCCAGCAGCTTGGCCAAGGGAAGGACCTACAATGAGCAGTTCTTC	TRBV5-1	TRBJ2-1	medium-sized	-
CASSKIAGGSDTQYF	TGTGCCAGCAGTAAAATAGCGGGAGGGTCAGATACGCAGTATTTT	TRBV6-1	TRBJ2-3	medium-sized	TRBD2
CASSSYSTGELFF	TGTGCCAGCAGCTCTTATTCTACCGGGGAGCTGTTTTTT	TRBV5-6	TRBJ2-2	few	-
CASTYRNRGTEAFF	TGTGCCAGCACCTACCGGAATCGGGGCACTGAAGCTTTCTTT	TRBV6-5	TRBJ1-1	medium-sized	-
CSAPPTSGRLDTQYF	TGCAGTGCCCCCCCGACTAGCGGGCGCCTGGATACGCAGTATTTT	TRBV20-1	TRBJ2-3	-	TRBD2
CASSFRQPRDTQYF	TGTGCCAGCAGCTTCCGACAGCCAAGAGATACGCAGTATTTT	TRBV7-9	TRBJ2-3	-	-
CASSIARMGYTDEQFF	TGTGCCAGTAGTATAGCCAGGATGGGTTACACGGATGAGCAGTTCTTC	TRBV19	TRBJ2-1	many	-
CAWRRGLAGKDTQYF	TGTGCCTGGAGGAGGGGACTAGCGGGGAAGGATACGCAGTATTTT	TRBV30	TRBJ2-3	medium-sized	TRBD2
CASSERTGPLNTEAFF	TGTGCCAGCAGTGAGAGGACAGGGCCCCTGAACACTGAAGCTTTCTTT	TRBV12-3/TRBV12-4	TRBJ1-1	few	TRBD1
CASSPSLSGSTDTQYF	TGCGCCAGCAGCCCCAGTTTGAGCGGTAGCACAGATACGCAGTATTTT	TRBV5-1	TRBJ2-3	many	-
CASSRLSSGRVSNTGELFF	TGTGCCAGCAGCCGCCTGAGTAGCGGGAGGGTCTCGAACACCGGGGAGCTGTTTTTT	TRBV11-3	TRBJ2-2	many	TRBD2
CASSVLSETQYF	TGTGCCAGCAGTGTCTTATCGGAGACCCAGTACTTC	TRBV7-2	TRBJ2-5	large	-
CASSRTSGGAVDTQYF	TGTGCCAGCAGCAGGACTAGCGGGGGGGCCGTGGATACGCAGTATTTT	TRBV12-3/TRBV12-4	TRBJ2-3	many	TRBD2
CASSLAPAGHYNEQFF	TGTGCCAGCAGCTTAGCTCCGGCAGGACACTACAATGAGCAGTTCTTC	TRBV7-6	TRBJ2-1	-	-
CASSREDIQYF	TGTGCCAGCAGTAGAGAGGACATTCAGTACTTC	TRBV9	TRBJ2-4	many	-
CASSDGTGIMNTEAFF	TGCGCCAGCAGTGATGGGACAGGGATCATGAACACTGAAGCTTTCTTT	TRBV10-1	TRBJ1-1	-	TRBD1
CAWGTGGTGANVLTF	TGTGCCTGGGGGACAGGGGGCACTGGGGCCAACGTCCTGACTTTC	TRBV30	TRBJ2-6	medium-sized	TRBD1
CASSGRGLAGEFF	TGTGCCAGCAGCGGCCGGGGACTCGCGGGAGAGTTCTTC	TRBV6-5	TRBJ2-1	-	TRBD2
CAIGSGLDNEQFF	TGTGCCATCGGCAGCGGTCTAGACAATGAGCAGTTCTTC	TRBV10-3	TRBJ2-1	many	-
CAISSGTGVPYEQYF	TGTGCCATCAGTTCCGGGACAGGGGTTCCCTACGAGCAGTACTTC	TRBV10-3	TRBJ2-7	medium-sized	TRBD1
CASSPGRGLAFPLDEQYF	TGTGCCAGCAGCCCCGGTAGGGGACTAGCCTTTCCCTTGGACGAGCAGTACTTC	TRBV5-4	TRBJ2-7	many	TRBD2
CSAWDRGNTGELFF	TGCAGTGCTTGGGACAGGGGGAACACCGGGGAGCTGTTTTTT	TRBV20-1	TRBJ2-2	large	TRBD1
CSARDPRTGGSSYEQYF	TGCAGTGCTAGAGATCCGAGGACGGGAGGGAGCTCCTACGAGCAGTACTTC	TRBV20-1	TRBJ2-7	many	TRBD2
CASSYPGSGTGELFF	TGTGCCAGCAGTTATCCGGGCAGCGGCACCGGGGAGCTGTTTTTT	TRBV6-5	TRBJ2-2	many	-
CASSREEGAYEQYF	TGTGCCAGCTCACGGGAGGAGGGGGCCTACGAGCAGTACTTC	TRBV14	TRBJ2-7	-	-
CSATGVLVTYEQYF	TGCAGTGCCACAGGGGTTTTAGTTACGTACGAGCAGTACTTC	TRBV20-1	TRBJ2-7	-	TRBD1
CASSWTSAGELFF	TGTGCCAGCAGTTGGACTAGCGCCGGGGAGCTGTTTTTT	TRBV27	TRBJ2-2	large	TRBD2
CASSSHGDEAFF	TGCGCCAGCAGCTCCCATGGAGATGAAGCTTTCTTT	TRBV5-1	TRBJ1-1	medium-sized	-
CASSAGTGSGNTIYF	TGTGCCAGCAGCGCCGGGACAGGGTCTGGAAACACCATATATTTT	TRBV9	TRBJ1-3	medium-sized	TRBD1
CASSLAGQGPYEQYF	TGTGCCAGCAGTTTAGCGGGACAGGGGCCATACGAGCAGTACTTC	TRBV12-3/TRBV12-4	TRBJ2-7	medium-sized	TRBD1
CASSPMGTGGTDTQYF	TGTGCCAGCAGCCCGATGGGGACAGGGGGCACAGATACGCAGTATTTT	TRBV7-9	TRBJ2-3	few	TRBD1